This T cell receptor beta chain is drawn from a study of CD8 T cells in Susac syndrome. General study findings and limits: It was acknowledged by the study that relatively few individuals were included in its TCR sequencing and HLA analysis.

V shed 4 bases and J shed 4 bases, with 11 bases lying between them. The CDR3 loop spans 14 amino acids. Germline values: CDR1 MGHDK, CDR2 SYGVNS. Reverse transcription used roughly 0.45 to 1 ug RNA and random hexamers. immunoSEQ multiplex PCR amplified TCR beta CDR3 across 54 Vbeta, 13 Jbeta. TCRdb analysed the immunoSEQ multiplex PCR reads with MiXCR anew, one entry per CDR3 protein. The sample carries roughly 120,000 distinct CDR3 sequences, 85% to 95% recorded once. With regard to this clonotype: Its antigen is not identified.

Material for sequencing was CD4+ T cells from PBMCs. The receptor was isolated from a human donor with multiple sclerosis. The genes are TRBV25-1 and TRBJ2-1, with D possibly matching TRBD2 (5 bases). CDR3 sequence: CASSGIEGYNEQFF. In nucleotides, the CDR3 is TGTGCCAGCAGTGGGATAGAGGGATACAATGAGCAGTTCTTC.